This T cell receptor beta chain was retrieved from a study of T cells expressing NK-cell markers. Study background: CD3+CD56+NKG2C+, CD3+CD56+NKG2C- and CD3+CD56-NKG2C+ T cells, once sorted, supplied the TCR beta repertoires. Seven HCMV-seropositive donors and one seronegative donor made up the eight sequenced donors.

CDR1 MNHEY and CDR2 SVGAGI come from the germline V gene. This CDR3 has 13 residues. About this clonotype: The antigen is not known.

Libraries used 5'RACE template switching adding universal primer site and UMIs. Following a re-call of the 5' RACE reads, TCRdb has one entry per CDR3 protein and lacks DNA. The sample's table shows 350,000 to 450,000 distinct CDR3 sequences. Study-wide points: CD8+ T cells in over 5 donors included dominant NKG2C+ clonotypes at about 1.0-7.0%.

The chain recombines TRBV6-5 with TRBJ1-6. The sample taken for sequencing was blood T cells: a sorted CD56 or NKG2C T cell subset, CD4+ or CD8+ T cells, or bulk PBMC T cells (not recorded which). The TCR comes from a man aged 18-75 years in good health. CDR3 in amino acids: CASSYQRNSPLHF.